Sequencing of this T cell receptor beta chain was carried out in a study of cytomegalovirus exposure and HLA in healthy donors. Study findings and constraints: According to reports, the classifier identified cytomegalovirus status with high specificity and sensitivity. Researchers catalogued 160 or so TCR beta chains as cytomegalovirus-associated. According to a later analysis, most TCR beta chains associated with CMV appeared HLA-restricted.

As to this clone: Its matching antigen is unknown.

PCR used 60 Vbeta primers and 13 Jbeta primers. Method: immunoSEQ multiplex PCR; TCRdb's copy keeps in-frame clones and lacks some. There are 100,000 to 150,000 clones in the sample; over 60% occur only once, and approximately 1.3% lies in the top ten. The CDR3 loop spans 14 amino acids. CDR1 is LNHDA, CDR2 SQIVND, per germline (reference sequence). Trimming left V 5 bases short and J 1 base short, with 11 bases between. The sample was PBMCs. The clonotype was recovered from a female donor in good health and CMV-seronegative. The chain couples TRBV19 to TRBJ1-1; D gene uncertain. The CDR3 sequence: CASSGLPRNTEAFF. CDR3 DNA: TGTGCCAGTAGTGGACTACCCAGGAACACTGAAGCTTTCTTT. The complete variable domain, with remaining parts taken from reference TRBV19 and TRBJ1-1, reads DGGITQSPKYLFRKEGQNVTLSCEQNLNHDAMYWYRQDPGQGLRLIYYSQIVNDFQKGDIAEGYSVSREKKESFPLTVTSAQKNPTAFYLCASSGLPRNTEAFFGQGTRLTVV.